This T cell receptor beta chain was observed in a study of T cells expressing NK-cell markers. Across the whole study: In sorted CD3+CD56+NKG2C+, CD3+CD56+NKG2C- and CD3+CD56-NKG2C+ T cells, TCR beta repertoires were obtained. Study-level points and caveats: The study found these clonotypes also leading the CD3+CD56-NKG2C+ fraction in a handful of donors. Of CD8+ T cells, about 1.0-7.5% belonged to dominant NKG2C+ clonotypes in six or seven donors.

Comments on this clonotype: As yet, its antigen is unknown.

With the 5' RACE reads reprocessed, TCRdb shows one record per CDR3 protein and no DNA. The ten top clones account for less than 7.5%, within a sample of some 450,000 distinct CDR3 sequences. From germline, CDR1 is DFQATT and CDR2 SNEGSKA (reference sequence). The CDR3 has 15 amino acids. The gene calls are TRBV20-1 and TRBJ2-3. Sequencing input: blood T cells: a sorted CD56 or NKG2C T cell subset, CD4+ or CD8+ T cells, or bulk PBMC T cells (not recorded which). This TCR derives from a woman between 18 and 70 years old in good health. The CDR3 reads CSASRYTDPTDTQYF.